A single TCR beta chain is shown here with its context. It lacks a known antigen. Qualities for individual bases were not recorded, and no much larger clone is one base off. The immunoSEQ Assay, a bias-controlled multiplex PCR, was used to amplify TCRbeta CDR3 regions from genomic DNA. The original pipeline was this. Within the assay, amplification of reference gene primers was used to estimate how many nucleated cells each sample contained. Sequence reads were collapsed and filtered to measure the absolute abundance of every unique TCRbeta CDR3 rearrangement. For each sample, productive Simpson clonality was calculated as the square root of Simpson's diversity index over productive rearrangements. TCRdb retrieved this table from immuneACCESS and kept in-frame rearrangements only. Not all clones are present; in checked studies, unresolved V genes account for under half, and no reason is known for the remainder. From that table come the V and J calls and clone size; the DNA was used to work out D and trimming. This sample comprises a few hundred thousand clones, about 85% of them detected only once. 0.87% of the sample is taken by the ten largest.

One collaborating source in Seattle enrolled patients during active infection and followed them longitudinally through the course of disease. Collaborating institutions collected whole blood in K2EDTA tubes following their own protocols. For TCRbeta analysis, collaborators shipped samples in one of three forms: frozen whole blood, isolated PBMCs, or DNA extracted from either of those sample types. The sample is drawn from a study of blood T cell repertoires in COVID-19 (dated by TCRdb to between 2020 and 2021). In the study overall: Samples from collaborators originated in the United States, Italy and Spain and spanned both the acute and convalescent phases of COVID-19. The material from the prospective study consisted of cDNA or gDNA derived from T cells, B-cell-depleted T cells, or PBMCs. The dataset comprised deeply sampled blood TCRbeta repertoires from subjects exposed to, actively infected with, or recovered from COVID-19. A freely available public database, intended as a resource for researchers studying the immune response to SARS-CoV-2, is where the repertoires were released. The samples were drawn from the first 160 participants of the ongoing ImmuneRACE study and from roughly 1,300 subjects provided by 6 global collaborators. Sample metadata almost always included a de-identified subject ID, COVID-19 status, age in years and sex. HLA class I and class II types, where available, came from metadata supplied by the sample provider rather than from assay-based typing.

Between the V and J ends, shortened by 1 base and 5 bases respectively, the junction contains 11 bases. The CDR3 sequence holds 14 residues, the cysteine and phenylalanine included. The entry retains the CDR3 DNA only, 42 bases that are in frame from base 1. For CDR1 and CDR2, the germline V gene lists SGHTA and FQGNSA. On the study overall, not on this receptor specifically: Clinical and demographic metadata were provided uncurated, with the amount varying by source and participant.

Input material: peripheral blood. The chain is encoded by TRBV7-2 joined to TRBJ2-5; TRBD2 could be the D gene, as 5 bases match. This receptor was taken from a human donor with COVID-19, enrolled during active disease. The donor label of this sample is uncertain. The CDR3 in this case is CASSLVRGAETQYF. At the DNA level, the sequence is TGTGCCAGCAGCTTAGTTCGGGGAGCCGAGACCCAGTACTTC.